This T cell receptor beta chain was recovered during a study of PD-1 blockade in classical Hodgkin lymphoma. Brentuximab vedotin exposure varied among the patients, all of whom had relapsed after autologous stem cell transplantation. Thawed PBMCs were the source of CD4+ T cells, purified by magnetic negative selection. The germline V gene has CDR1 LNHDA and CDR2 SQIVND (reference sequence). Trimming removed 6 bases from V and 3 bases from J; junction bases left unmatched: 10. This CDR3 comprises 15 residues. The data were produced by immunoSEQ multiplex PCR, yet TCRdb's version contains in-frame clones alone and is incomplete. Of about 12,000 clones in the sample, 65% to 85% were seen once.

This specimen was CD4+ T cells from blood, taken at baseline. The sequence was collected from a human donor with classical Hodgkin lymphoma. This chain uses TRBV19 with TRBJ2-7, with 8 bases lining up with TRBD1. CDR3 residues: CASSPRQGTFYEQYF. In DNA form, the CDR3 reads TGTGCCAGTAGCCCCAGACAGGGGACATTCTACGAGCAGTACTTC.